This TCR beta chain is from a study of blood T cell repertoires in COVID-19. Germline CDR1 SGHDT, CDR2 YYEEEE. J lost 4 bases, V lost 0 bases, and 5 bases had no gene match. CDR3 length equals 16 residues. Repertoires were generated with immunoSEQ multiplex PCR, while TCRdb's copy carries only in-frame clones and drops some. The sample lists some 43,000 clones, around 90% occurring once. This sequence joins TRBV5-6 and TRBJ1-3; TRBD1 matches 9 bases. The source material was peripheral blood. The receptor comes from a man in his 60s with active COVID-19. The CDR3 loop reads CASSLGTGGRGNTIYF. The CDR3 DNA reads as TGTGCCAGCAGCTTGGGTACAGGGGGCCGAGGAAACACCATATATTTT.